These 15 T cell receptor beta chains were all obtained from the same sample, sequenced in a study of cytomegalovirus exposure and HLA in healthy donors. It was with 60 Vbeta and 13 Jbeta primers that the PCR ran. The table came from immunoSEQ multiplex PCR; TCRdb's copy has only in-frame clones and leaves some out. The table records about 140,000 clones, 70% to 90% of them present only once. The sequencing sample was made of PBMCs. The receptor source for this set is a man aged 45-65 years in good health and CMV-seronegative.

The chain links TRBV5-1 to TRBJ2-7, with 8 bases that match TRBD1. V gave up 4 bases and J gave up 5 bases; unmatched junction bases: 14. Germline-derived CDR1 and CDR2 are SGHRS and YFSETQ. The CDR3 is made up of 16 amino acids. CDR3 coding DNA: TGCGCCAGCAGCGCCGGAAGGACAGGGAAGTCCCACGAGCAGTACTTC. Its translation: CASSAGRTGKSHEQYF.

Note on this clone: This CDR3 is also generated by other DNA sequences in the sample. The rearrangement uses TRBV19 and TRBJ1-1; 8 bases agree with TRBD1. There are 14 residues in the CDR3. V was pared by 2 bases and J by 5 bases, with 4 bases of the junction left unmatched. CDR1 and CDR2 (germline): LNHDA, SQIVND (reference sequence). CDR3 coding DNA: TGTGCCAGTAGTATACAGGGGGCGCGAACTGAAGCTTTCTTT. As protein: CASSIQGARTEAFF.

V and J are TRBV6-1 and TRBJ1-5; 10 bases align to TRBD1. Unmatched junction bases numbered 3, after V lost 4 bases and J lost 3 bases. The CDR3 consists of 15 residues. CDR1 MNHNS and CDR2 SASEGT come from the germline V gene. As DNA, the CDR3 is TGTGCCAGCAGTGTGGGACAGGGGTTCAATCAGCCCCAGCATTTT. Its protein product is CASSVGQGFNQPQHF.

J is TRBJ2-2 and V is TRBV7-2, with 10 bases identical to TRBD1. The CDR3 has 15 residues. Trimming cost V 5 bases and J 7 bases; bases outside gene matches: 7. The germline gives CDR1 SGHTA, CDR2 FQGNSA. CDR3: CASSKRQGAGGELFF. The CDR3 DNA reads as TGTGCCAGCAGCAAGCGACAGGGGGCGGGCGGGGAGCTGTTTTTT.

The chain links TRBV29-1 to TRBJ2-1, with 16 nucleotides matching TRBD2. V dropped 6 bases and J dropped 0; count of bases not matched to a gene: 5. Germline CDR1 and CDR2: SQVTM and ANQGSEA. CDR3 length equals 17 residues. CDR3 nucleotides: TGCAGCGTCGCCGGGACTAGCGGGAGGGGCTCCTACAATGAGCAGTTCTTC. It translates to CSVAGTSGRGSYNEQFF.

The CDR3 nucleotides read TGTGCCAGCAGCTTCTCGACAGGGACAGATACGCAGTATTTT. Its protein is CASSFSTGTDTQYF. J is TRBJ2-3 and V is TRBV7-9; 7 nucleotides agree with TRBD1. The germline V gene encodes CDR1 SEHNR and CDR2 FQNEAQ (reference sequence). Trimming cost V 3 bases and J 3 bases; bases outside gene matches: 3. The CDR3 totals 14 residues.

The chain carries TRBV7-8 and TRBJ2-5; perhaps TRBD1 as D (5 bases). The germline V and J ends were trimmed by 3 bases and 1 base, with 6 bases remaining between them. This CDR3 has 13 amino acids. The V gene's germline CDR1 is SGHVS and CDR2 FQNEAQ. CDR3 bases: TGTGCCAGCAGCTTTCAGGGCCAAGAGACCCAGTACTTC. Encoded protein: CASSFQGQETQYF.

The chain links TRBV9 to TRBJ1-2; 8 positions match TRBD1. Germline-derived CDR1 and CDR2 are SGDLS and YYNGEE. V gave up 2 bases and J gave up 4 bases; unmatched junction bases: 7. The CDR3 contains 15 residues. Written as DNA, the CDR3 is TGTGCCAGCAGCGTTACCGGGACAGGCGTCTATGGCTACACCTTC. This encodes CASSVTGTGVYGYTF. Full variable domain (rest looked up from reference TRBV9 and TRBJ1-2): DSGVTQTPKHLITATGQRVTLRCSPRSGDLSVYWYQQSLDQGLQFLIQYYNGEERAKGNILERFSAQQFPDLHSELNLSSLELGDSALYFCASSVTGTGVYGYTFGSGTRLTVV.

The CDR3 DNA sequence: TGCAGCGTGGGGGCTAGTGAGCGTGGGGAGCAGTACTTC. Translating gives CSVGASERGEQYF. The J gene is TRBJ2-7, the V gene TRBV29-1, with a possible D match to TRBD1 (6 bases). This CDR3 has 13 residues. V lost 6 bases, J lost 7 bases, and 19 bases lay in between. Germline assignment: CDR1 SQVTM and CDR2 ANQGSEA.

The chain combines TRBV30 with TRBJ2-1; a possible D gene is TRBD2 (6 bases). V was clipped by 3 bases and J by 6 bases, with 12 bases between them. This CDR3 spans 13 amino acids. Germline V gene data show CDR1 as GTSNPN and CDR2 as SVGIG (reference sequence). The CDR3 nucleotides read TGTGCCTGGAGAGCGGGTGGGGCCAATGAGCAGTTCTTC. It encodes CAWRAGGANEQFF.

This clone was counted between two and nine times. The chain joins TRBV7-2 to TRBJ1-1; D may be TRBD1 (5 bases). The CDR3 runs to 13 residues. CDR1 is SGHTA, CDR2 FQGNSA, per germline. V gave up 2 bases and J gave up 1 base, with 5 bases separating them. This chain's CDR3 is CASSLTGNTEAFF. The CDR3, as DNA: TGTGCCAGCAGCTTAACAGGGAACACTGAAGCTTTCTTT. Full variable domain (remainder filled in from reference TRBV7-2 and TRBJ1-1): GAGVSQSPSNKVTEKGKDVELRCDPISGHTALYWYRQSLGQGLEFLIYFQGNSAPDKSGLPSDRFSAERTGGSVSTLTIQRTQQEDSAVYLCASSLTGNTEAFFGQGTRLTVV.

The V and J genes are TRBV7-6 and TRBJ2-6, with D possibly TRBD1 on 5 matching bases. V was pared by 1 base and J by 0 bases, with 13 bases between. The CDR3 covers 18 residues. The germline V gene encodes CDR1 SGHVS and CDR2 FNYEAQ. CDR3 nucleotide sequence: TGTGCCAGCAGCTTAGACTGGGGCTCTCTCTCTGGGGCCAACGTCCTGACTTTC. Translation: CASSLDWGSLSGANVLTF. The entire variable domain, with the rest obtained from reference TRBV7-6 and TRBJ2-6, is as follows: GAGVSQSPRYKVTKRGQDVALRCDPISGHVSLYWYRQALGQGPEFLTYFNYEAQQDKSGLPNDRFSAERPEGSISTLTIQRTEQRDSAMYRCASSLDWGSLSGANVLTFGAGSRLTVL.

The V and J genes are TRBV19 and TRBJ2-5, with TRBD1 matching 8 bases. Germline assignment: CDR1 LNHDA and CDR2 SQIVND (reference sequence). Trimming cost V 7 bases and J 5 bases; bases outside gene matches: 9. The CDR3 loop spans 14 amino acids. CDR3 region: CASTPTGAGETQYF. The CDR3 region has the DNA TGTGCCAGTACCCCGACAGGGGCCGGTGAGACCCAGTACTTC.

This chain links TRBV7-9 with TRBJ1-2, with 7 bases aligning to TRBD1. With V trimmed by 5 bases and J by 2 bases, 2 bases remained unmatched. This CDR3 contains 13 residues. Germline assignment: CDR1 SEHNR and CDR2 FQNEAQ (reference sequence). CDR3 residues: CASSLGQNYGYTF. The CDR3 DNA sequence: TGTGCCAGCAGCCTGGGACAGAACTATGGCTACACCTTC.

Worth noting for this clone: The sample holds other DNA sequences that translate to the same CDR3. The V gene is TRBV4-2, the J gene TRBJ1-2; weak D call: TRBD1 (6 bases). V lost 0 bases and J lost 0, with 11 bases in between. Germline V gives CDR1 LGHNA, CDR2 YNFKEQ. This CDR3 is 16 amino acids long. The CDR3: CASSQDGQLANYGYTF. The CDR3 coding sequence is TGTGCCAGCAGCCAAGATGGACAGTTAGCTAACTATGGCTACACCTTC.